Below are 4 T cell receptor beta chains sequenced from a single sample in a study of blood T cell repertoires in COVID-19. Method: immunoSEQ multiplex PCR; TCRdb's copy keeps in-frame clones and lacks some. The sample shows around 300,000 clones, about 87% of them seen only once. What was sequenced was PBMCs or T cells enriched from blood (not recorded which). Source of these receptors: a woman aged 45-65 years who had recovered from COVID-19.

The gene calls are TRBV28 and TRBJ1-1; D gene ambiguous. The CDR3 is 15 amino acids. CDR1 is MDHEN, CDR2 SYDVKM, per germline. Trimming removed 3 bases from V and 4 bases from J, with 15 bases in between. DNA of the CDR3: TGTGCCAGCAGTTTTTTCCGTGGGCTGGTCACTGAAGCTTTCTTT. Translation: CASSFFRGLVTEAFF. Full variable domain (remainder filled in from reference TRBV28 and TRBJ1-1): DVKVTQSSRYLVKRTGEKVFLECVQDMDHENMFWYRQDPGLGLRLIYFSYDVKMKEKGDIPEGYSVSREKKERFSLILESASTNQTSMYLCASSFFRGLVTEAFFGQGTRLTVV.

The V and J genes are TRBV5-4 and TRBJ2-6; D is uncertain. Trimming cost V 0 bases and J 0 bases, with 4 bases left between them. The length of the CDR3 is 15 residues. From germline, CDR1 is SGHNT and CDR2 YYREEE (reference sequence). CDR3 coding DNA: TGTGCCAGCAGCTTGGAGAGCTCTGGGGCCAACGTCCTGACTTTC. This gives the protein CASSLESSGANVLTF. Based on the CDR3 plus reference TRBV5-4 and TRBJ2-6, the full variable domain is ETGVTQSPTHLIKTRGQQVTLRCSSQSGHNTVSWYQQALGQGPQFIFQYYREEENGRGNFPPRFSGLQFPNYSSELNVNALELDDSALYLCASSLESSGANVLTFGAGSRLTVL.

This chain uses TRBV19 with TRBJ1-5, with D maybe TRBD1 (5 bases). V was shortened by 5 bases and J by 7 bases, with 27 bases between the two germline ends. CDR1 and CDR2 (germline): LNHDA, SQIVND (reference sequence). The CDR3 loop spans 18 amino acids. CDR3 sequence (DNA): TGTGCCAGTAGTCGACACAGGACGGAATTTTTAGCGGGGCAGCCCCAGCATTTT. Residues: CASSRHRTEFLAGQPQHF. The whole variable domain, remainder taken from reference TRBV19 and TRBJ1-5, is DGGITQSPKYLFRKEGQNVTLSCEQNLNHDAMYWYRQDPGQGLRLIYYSQIVNDFQKGDIAEGYSVSREKKESFPLTVTSAQKNPTAFYLCASSRHRTEFLAGQPQHFGDGTRLSIL.

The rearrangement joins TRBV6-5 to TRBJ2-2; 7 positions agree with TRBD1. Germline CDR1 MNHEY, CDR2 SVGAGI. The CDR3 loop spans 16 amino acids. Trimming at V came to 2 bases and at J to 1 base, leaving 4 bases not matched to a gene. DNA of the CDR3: TGTGCCAGCAGTTACGGCACAGGGGAGAACACCGGGGAGCTGTTTTTT. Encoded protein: CASSYGTGENTGELFF.